These 7 T cell receptor beta chains were all obtained from the same sample, sequenced in a study of blood T cell repertoires in COVID-19. Repertoires were generated with immunoSEQ multiplex PCR, while TCRdb's copy carries only in-frame clones and drops some. This table holds around 70,000 clones, around 87% found once. Sequencing was performed on peripheral blood. The origin of the receptors is a woman aged 18-29 years with acute or convalescent COVID-19.

The gene calls are TRBV30 and TRBJ2-7; 7 bases map to TRBD1. The V and J ends lost 3 bases and 5 bases, in that order; junction bases with no gene match: 16. Germline CDR1 is GTSNPN and CDR2 is SVGIG (reference sequence). The CDR3 is 16 residues long. The chain's CDR3 is CAWSRQGWSYLDEQYF. CDR3 nucleotide sequence: TGTGCCTGGAGCCGACAGGGCTGGTCCTATTTGGACGAGCAGTACTTC.

The V call is TRBV7-2, the J call TRBJ2-6; 7 positions agree with TRBD2. The V gene end was trimmed by 6 bases and the J gene end by 0 bases; junction bases not matched to a gene: 11. This CDR3 has 18 amino acids. Per germline, CDR1 SGHTA and CDR2 FQGNSA. CDR3 sequence reads: CASSTRGGASSGANVLTF. The CDR3 DNA reads TGTGCCAGCAGTACCCGGGGAGGGGCTTCCTCTGGGGCCAACGTCCTGACTTTC.

A few counts support this clone. The chain recombines TRBV6-2 or TRBV6-3 with TRBJ2-1; 7 positions match TRBD2. The CDR3 extends over 16 amino acids. The V segment lost 0 bases and the J segment 4 bases; nucleotides outside the gene matches: 6. In germline, CDR1 is MNHEY, CDR2 SVGEGT. CDR3 sequence reads: CASSYSGRGSYNEQFF. For the CDR3, the DNA is TGTGCCAGCAGTTACTCGGGGAGGGGTAGTTACAATGAGCAGTTCTTC.

The chain combines TRBV6-2 or TRBV6-3 with TRBJ1-1; the D gene is possibly TRBD1 (6 bases). Per the germline V gene, CDR1 is MNHEY and CDR2 is SVGEGT. The length of the CDR3 is 15 residues. Trimming removed 2 bases at V and 6 bases at J, with 16 bases between. CDR3 nucleotide sequence: TGTGCCAGCAGTTACGGCGGGGGGCGAGGGTCTGAAGCTTTCTTT. Amino acids: CASSYGGGRGSEAFF.

V and J are TRBV20-1 and TRBJ2-1; 8 positions agree with TRBD2. V trimming: 3 bases; J trimming: 0 bases; junction bases outside the gene matches: 10. The V gene's germline CDR1 is DFQATT and CDR2 SNEGSKA (reference sequence). The CDR3 has 17 amino acids. The CDR3 reads CSASSTIAGRSYNEQFF. The DNA for the CDR3 is TGCAGTGCTAGTTCGACAATAGCGGGGCGCTCCTACAATGAGCAGTTCTTC.

This chain links TRBV7-2 with TRBJ2-2; D is possibly TRBD2 (6 bases). CDR3 length: 15 amino acids. Germline CDR1 and CDR2: SGHTA and FQGNSA. The V end lost 5 bases, the J end lost 6 bases, and 16 bases lay between the germline ends. The CDR3: CASSTYGGYAGELFF. The CDR3 DNA reads as TGTGCCAGCAGCACCTATGGGGGGTACGCCGGGGAGCTGTTTTTT.

The CDR3 here is CASSPLTPSGEAFF. CDR3 coding DNA: TGTGCCAGCTCACCCTTGACTCCCTCCGGTGAAGCTTTCTTT. V usage is TRBV18 and J usage is TRBJ1-1, with unresolved D. Germline CDR1 KGHSH, CDR2 LQKENI. Trimming pared 3 bases from V and 7 bases from J, leaving 15 bases between. This CDR3 is built from 14 residues. Supplemented by reference TRBV18 and TRBJ1-1, the full variable domain reads NAGVMQNPRHLVRRRGQEARLRCSPMKGHSHVYWYRQLPEEGLKFMVYLQKENIIDESGMPKERFSAEFPKEGPSILRIQQVVRGDSAAYFCASSPLTPSGEAFFGQGTRLTVV.